A single sample is the source of the 25 T cell receptor beta chains below, sequenced in a study of regulatory T cells in long-lasting Graves disease (dated by TCRdb to the early 2020s). Receptor amplification or capture employed multiplex PCR. The sample was run on an Illumina HiSeq 4000. To build TCR beta libraries, CDR3 regions were amplified by Arm-PCR using iRepertoire HTBI primers. The public reads were quality trimmed at Q25 with fastp and then assembled into clones with MiXCR by TCRdb, keeping productive beta chains. For every CDR3 protein sequence, its rows merge into one entry that carries the most common genes and DNA. This sample is represented by about 610,000 distinct CDR3 sequences; roughly a sixth of them were singletons. 12% of the sample rests with the top ten. Interpreted using the paper, the time point label stands for: newly diagnosed GD, antithyroid drugs for less than 3 months. For both TCR sequencing and RNA sequencing, RNA was extracted from PBMCs using TRIzol.

These records were also assigned to another study, of T cells in Graves' hyperthyroidism and ophthalmopathy.

The sample was peripheral blood mononuclear cells (PBMCs), taken at new diagnosis, from a patient treated with antithyroid drugs. These receptors all come from a man aged 18-30 years with Graves disease. Donor details come from another sample of the same person, matched by shared clones.

With respect to this clonotype: In this CDR3 the conserved last residue, phenylalanine or tryptophan, is missing, so a read error is likely. V and J are TRBV12-3 or TRBV12-4 and TRBJ2-1; tentatively, D is TRBD2 (6 bases). The V gene lost 6 bases and the J gene lost 6 bases, with 9 bases spanning the gap. This CDR3 comprises 12 residues. The CDR3 coding sequence is TGTGCCAGCAGCTATAGCGGCAATGAGCAGTTCCTC. Translation gives CASSYSGNEQFL.

The sample holds many counts of this clonotype. V and J are TRBV28 and TRBJ2-1; a possible D gene is TRBD2 (5 bases). V was cut by 3 bases and J by 1 base, with 16 bases left in between. Germline V lookup: CDR1 MDHEN, CDR2 SYDVKM. The CDR3 has 17 residues. The CDR3 sequence: CASSLSLAGKSYNEQFF. CDR3 nucleotides: TGTGCCAGCAGTTTGTCGCTAGCCGGAAAGTCCTACAATGAGCAGTTCTTC.

This clonotype was seen repeatedly, ten times or more. The gene calls are TRBV5-1 and TRBJ2-3; 7 bases fit TRBD2. The V and J ends lost 1 base and 1 base, in that order; junction bases with no gene match: 3. This CDR3 has 15 residues. Germline V gene data show CDR1 as SGHRS and CDR2 as YFSETQ. CDR3 sequence: CASSLTSARTDTQYF. CDR3 nucleotides: TGCGCCAGCAGCTTGACTAGCGCCCGCACAGATACGCAGTATTTT.

This clonotype has only a few counts. V is TRBV27 and J is TRBJ1-6, with 8 bases aligning to TRBD1. This CDR3 has 15 residues. Germline CDR1 MNHEY, CDR2 SMNVEV (reference sequence). Trimming at V came to 3 bases and at J to 7 bases, leaving 5 bases not matched to a gene. The chain's CDR3 is CASSFSGTGNSPLHF. CDR3 nucleotides: TGTGCCAGCAGTTTTTCTGGGACAGGAAATTCACCCCTCCACTTT.

The chain carries TRBV4-2 and TRBJ1-2; D is uncertain. Germline CDR1 LGHNA, CDR2 YNFKEQ. The CDR3 sequence is 14 residues long. Trimming removed 0 bases from V and 4 bases from J, with 9 bases in between. The CDR3 here is CASSQEAPFYGYTF. The DNA for the CDR3 is TGTGCCAGCAGCCAAGAAGCCCCCTTCTATGGCTACACCTTC.

This clonotype occurred a few times. The V and J genes are TRBV4-2 and TRBJ2-2; maybe TRBD1 (6 bases). V dropped 1 base and J dropped 3 bases, with 15 bases sitting between them. Germline V gene sequence: CDR1 LGHNA, CDR2 YNFKEQ. The CDR3 has 17 amino acids. The CDR3 region has the DNA TGTGCCAGCAGCCAAGGGTGGGAGACAGGAGACACCGGGGAGCTGTTTTTT. Amino acid sequence: CASSQGWETGDTGELFF.

This chain joins TRBV19 and TRBJ2-1, with unresolved D. V lost 5 bases, J lost 8 bases, and 13 bases lay in between. This CDR3 is 13 amino acids long. Germline V gene data show CDR1 as LNHDA and CDR2 as SQIVND (reference sequence). The DNA for the CDR3 is TGTGCCAGTAGTCCTTTTCCCGGCTATGAGCAGTTCTTC. This gives the protein CASSPFPGYEQFF.

A few counts support this clonotype. The chain is built from TRBV13 and TRBJ2-2, with 8 bases fitting TRBD2. Per the germline V gene, CDR1 is PRHDT and CDR2 is FYEKMQ (reference sequence). The V gene end was trimmed by 5 bases and the J gene end by 3 bases; junction bases not matched to a gene: 14. CDR3 size: 18 residues. The CDR3 sequence is CASSDQLTGGLDTGELFF. Written as DNA, the CDR3 is TGTGCCAGCAGCGACCAGCTTACGGGAGGGCTCGACACCGGGGAGCTGTTTTTT.

The genes are TRBV20-1 and TRBJ2-3; D gene unclear. The V end lost 5 bases, the J end lost 1 base, and 10 bases lay between the germline ends. This CDR3 has 13 residues. Germline CDR1 reads DFQATT; CDR2 reads SNEGSKA (reference sequence). The DNA for the CDR3 is TGCAGTGCTTTTCTTCCCCGCACAGATACGCAGTATTTT. Translation gives CSAFLPRTDTQYF.

This clonotype was counted ten times or more. The chain employs TRBV5-1 and TRBJ2-6; a weak D match, TRBD2 (6 bases). Germline assignment: CDR1 SGHRS and CDR2 YFSETQ. This CDR3 comprises 16 residues. V was shortened by 5 bases and J by 0 bases, with 12 bases between the two germline ends. This chain's CDR3 is CASRRDGISGANVLTF. CDR3 nucleotides: TGCGCCAGCAGGCGGGACGGGATCTCTGGGGCCAACGTCCTGACTTTC.

V is TRBV12-3 or TRBV12-4 and J is TRBJ1-5; 8 nucleotides match TRBD1. The CDR3 has 15 residues. J gave up 7 bases and V 6 bases, and 11 bases lay outside the gene matches. The CDR3 nucleotides read TGTGCCAGCAGACCGGGGACAGGAGGAGCACAGCCCCAGCATTTT. It specifies CASRPGTGGAQPQHF.

This clonotype was found many times. CDR3 sequence reads: CASSPGQNQPQHF. DNA of the CDR3: TGTGCCAGCAGCCCGGGACAGAATCAGCCCCAGCATTTT. V is TRBV18 and J is TRBJ1-5; 7 bases are a match to TRBD1. CDR3 size: 13 residues. Germline loops: CDR1 KGHSH, CDR2 LQKENI. V trimming: 8 bases; J trimming: 4 bases; junction bases outside the gene matches: 5.

V gene TRBV18 combines with J gene TRBJ2-2; D perhaps matches TRBD2 (7 bases). This CDR3 comprises 16 residues. V was shortened by 3 bases and J by 1 base, with 12 bases between the two germline ends. Germline V lookup: CDR1 KGHSH, CDR2 LQKENI. The CDR3 here is CASSPWGGKNTGELFF. In nucleotides, the CDR3 is TGTGCCAGCTCACCTTGGGGGGGCAAGAACACCGGGGAGCTGTTTTTT.

This sequence joins TRBV9 and TRBJ2-1; D unclear. The V gene's germline CDR1 is SGDLS and CDR2 YYNGEE. Trimming stripped 1 base from V and 6 bases from J, with 11 bases between. This CDR3 has 14 residues. CDR3 nucleotides: TGTGCCAGCAGCGTAAGTCCAATCCCCAATGAGCAGTTCTTC. This sequence encodes CASSVSPIPNEQFF.

This clonotype was seen ten or more times. This chain links TRBV11-2 with TRBJ2-5, with 10 bases that match TRBD1. The V segment lost 8 bases and the J segment 5 bases; nucleotides outside the gene matches: 5. This CDR3 spans 13 amino acids. Germline CDR1 and CDR2: SGHAT and FQNNGV. The CDR3 spells CASGGQGRETQYF. The CDR3 region has the DNA TGTGCCAGCGGGGGACAGGGGAGGGAGACCCAGTACTTC.

This clonotype was counted at least ten times. The V call is TRBV28, the J call TRBJ1-5; the D is unclear. CDR1 and CDR2 (germline): MDHEN, SYDVKM. V dropped 5 bases and J dropped 0 bases, with 11 bases sitting between them. This CDR3 is built from 15 residues. CDR3 in DNA: TGTGCCAGCAGTCCCGTATTGCGTAGCAATCAGCCCCAGCATTTT. Protein product: CASSPVLRSNQPQHF.

The chain employs TRBV24-1 and TRBJ1-1; 7 bases are a match to TRBD1. Germline CDR1 is KGHDR and CDR2 is SFDVKD. The junction had 11 bases not matched to a gene; V was cut back by 10 bases and J by 4 bases. This CDR3 has 14 amino acids. CDR3 in amino acids: CATSQTGRGTEAFF. CDR3 DNA: TGTGCCACTTCCCAGACAGGGAGGGGCACTGAAGCTTTCTTT.

This clonotype was seen at least ten times. The rearrangement uses TRBV11-2 and TRBJ1-1, with D tentatively TRBD1 (5 bases). Germline V gene lookup returns CDR1 SGHAT and CDR2 FQNNGV. V was trimmed by 1 base and J by 1 base, leaving 10 bases between them. This CDR3 is 15 amino acids long. DNA of the CDR3: TGTGCCAGCAGCTTAGCCCAGACAGCGAACACTGAAGCTTTCTTT. Protein: CASSLAQTANTEAFF.

This clonotype was counted many times. J is TRBJ2-7 and V is TRBV6-1, with D uncertain. Germline loops: CDR1 MNHNS, CDR2 SASEGT. V dropped 4 bases and J dropped 4 bases, with 5 bases sitting between them. The CDR3 length is 11 residues. The CDR3 spells CASSGVYEQYF. For the CDR3, the DNA is TGTGCCAGCAGTGGAGTTTACGAGCAGTACTTC.

About this clonotype itself: An end of the junction differs from the germline gene, which may be a read error. The V call is TRBV27, the J call TRBJ1-4; the D gene is possibly TRBD1 (6 bases). The CDR3 extends over 15 amino acids. CDR1 is MNHEY and CDR2 is SMNVEV in the germline V gene (reference sequence). The CDR3 region is CASSPRQDQNEKLFF. CDR3 nucleotide sequence: TGTGCTAGCAGTCCCCGACAGGATCAAAATGAAAAACTGTTTTTT.

Only a few counts were recorded for this clonotype. The chain carries TRBV19 and TRBJ1-2; 8 bases match TRBD1. The CDR3 spans 16 residues. V shed 7 bases, J shed 4 bases, and the junction held 14 bases outside the gene matches. Per germline, CDR1 LNHDA and CDR2 SQIVND (reference sequence). As DNA, the CDR3 is TGTGCCAGTATTGATCCGGGGACAGGAAGCTTCTATGGCTACACCTTC. As protein: CASIDPGTGSFYGYTF.

About this clonotype itself: One end of the junction does not line up with germline, which may come from a read error. The genes are TRBV3-1 and TRBJ2-1; D remains unclear. Germline CDR1 and CDR2: LGHDT and YNNKEL (reference sequence). The CDR3 has 18 residues. Here the CDR3 reads CASSKEVDPWSSYNEQFF. CDR3 bases: TGTGCCAGCAGCAAAGAGGTGGACCCATGGAGCTCCTACAATGAGCAGTTCTTC.

There are a few counts of this clonotype. The chain uses TRBV7-2 and TRBJ2-7; D remains unclear. CDR3 length: 15 residues. Germline-derived CDR1 and CDR2 are SGHTA and FQGNSA. Trimming took 4 bases from V and 0 from J, leaving 13 bases between them. Written as DNA, the CDR3 is TGTGCCAGCAGCTATGACCGGCGCAGCTCCTACGAGCAGTACTTC. It specifies CASSYDRRSSYEQYF.

CDR3 coding DNA: TGTGCCAGCAGCTGGACAGGGAGCACTGAAGCTTTCTTT. Translated: CASSWTGSTEAFF. The chain has TRBV5-6 and TRBJ1-1; 8 nucleotides align to TRBD1. V lost 3 bases to trimming and J lost 4 bases; unmatched junction nucleotides: 2. The germline CDR1 and CDR2 sequences are SGHDT and YYEEEE. This CDR3 is built from 13 residues.

This chain links TRBV11-2 with TRBJ2-1; 7 positions match TRBD1. The germline V gene has CDR1 SGHAT and CDR2 FQNNGV. Losses at the gene ends were 5 bases for V and 2 bases for J; bases not matched to a gene: 21. The CDR3 runs to 20 residues. This CDR3 reads CASSPKARRGQNIPYNEQFF. CDR3 sequence (DNA): TGTGCCAGCAGCCCCAAGGCCCGCAGGGGACAGAACATACCCTACAATGAGCAGTTCTTC.